The clone carrying this T cell receptor beta chain appeared a single time. Here immunoSEQ multiplex PCR was the method, and the copy in TCRdb shows in-frame clones only, minus some. The table shows just over 350,000 clones, with 75% to 90% occurring only once. The data belong to a study of blood T cell repertoires in COVID-19. At the level of the study: Material from acute and convalescent COVID-19 was sourced from the United States, Italy and Spain.

The CDR3 consists of 12 residues. V was pared by 6 bases and J by 5 bases, with 10 bases between. Germline CDR1 and CDR2: MNHEY and SVGAGI. This chain links TRBV6-5 with TRBJ1-1, with D possibly matching TRBD1 (6 bases). The sample comprised peripheral blood. The sequence derives from a woman aged 55-70 years with COVID-19, enrolled during active disease. CDR3 in amino acids: CASRNRVTEAFF. CDR3 nucleotides: TGTGCCAGCAGGAACAGGGTAACTGAAGCTTTCTTT.